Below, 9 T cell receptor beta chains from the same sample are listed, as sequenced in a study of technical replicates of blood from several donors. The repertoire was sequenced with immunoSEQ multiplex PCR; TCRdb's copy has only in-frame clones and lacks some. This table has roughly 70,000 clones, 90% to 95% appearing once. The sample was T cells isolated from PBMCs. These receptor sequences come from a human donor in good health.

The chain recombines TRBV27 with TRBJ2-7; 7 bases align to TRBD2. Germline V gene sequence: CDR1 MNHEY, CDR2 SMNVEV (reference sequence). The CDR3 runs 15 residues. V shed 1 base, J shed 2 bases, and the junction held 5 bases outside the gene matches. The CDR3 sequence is CASSLLAGVTYEQYF. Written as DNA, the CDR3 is TGTGCCAGCAGTTTATTGGCGGGAGTAACCTACGAGCAGTACTTC.

CDR3 DNA: TGTGCCAGCAGCCCGGGACTAGAGTACGAGCAGTACTTC. Translation: CASSPGLEYEQYF. The chain is built from TRBV2 and TRBJ2-7; 8 bases fit TRBD2. This CDR3 is 13 amino acids long. CDR1 is SNHLY and CDR2 is FYNNEI in the germline V gene. V was clipped by 6 bases and J by 4 bases; unmatched bases: 5.

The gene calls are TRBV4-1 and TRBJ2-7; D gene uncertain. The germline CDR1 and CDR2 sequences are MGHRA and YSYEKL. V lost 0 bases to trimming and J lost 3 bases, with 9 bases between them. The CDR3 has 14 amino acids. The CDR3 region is CASSQDGPSYEQYF. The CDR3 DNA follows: TGCGCCAGCAGCCAAGATGGCCCAAGCTACGAGCAGTACTTC.

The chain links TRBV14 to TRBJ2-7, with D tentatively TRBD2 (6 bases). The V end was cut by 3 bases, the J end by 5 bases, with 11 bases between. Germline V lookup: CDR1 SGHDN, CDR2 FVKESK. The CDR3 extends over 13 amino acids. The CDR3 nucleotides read TGTGCCAGCAGCCAGGACTATGGCGACGAGCAGTACTTC. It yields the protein CASSQDYGDEQYF.

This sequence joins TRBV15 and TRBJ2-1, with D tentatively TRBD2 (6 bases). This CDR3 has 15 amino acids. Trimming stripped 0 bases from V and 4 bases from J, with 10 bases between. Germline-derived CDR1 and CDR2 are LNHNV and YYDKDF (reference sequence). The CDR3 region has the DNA TGTGCCACCAGCAGAGAGCGGGGTCCTTACAATGAGCAGTTCTTC. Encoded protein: CATSRERGPYNEQFF.

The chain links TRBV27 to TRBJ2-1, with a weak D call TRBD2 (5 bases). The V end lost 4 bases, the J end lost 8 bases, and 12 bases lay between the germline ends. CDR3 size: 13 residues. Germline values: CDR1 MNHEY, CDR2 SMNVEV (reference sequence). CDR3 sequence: CASSWKGAYEQFF. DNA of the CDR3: TGTGCCAGCAGTTGGAAGGGAGCATATGAGCAGTTCTTC.

The CDR3 reads CASSRTGSGNQPQHF. The CDR3 coding sequence is TGCGCCAGCAGCAGGACAGGTAGTGGCAATCAGCCCCAGCATTTT. The chain has TRBV5-1 and TRBJ1-5; 7 nucleotides align to TRBD1. CDR1 is SGHRS, CDR2 YFSETQ, per germline. The CDR3 covers 15 residues. Trimming cost V 4 bases and J 2 bases; bases outside gene matches: 6.

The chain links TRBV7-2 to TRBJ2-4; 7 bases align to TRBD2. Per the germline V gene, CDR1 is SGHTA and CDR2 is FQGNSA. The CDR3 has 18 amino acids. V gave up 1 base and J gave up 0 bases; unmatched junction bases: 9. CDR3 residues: CASSLVVERGLAKNIQYF. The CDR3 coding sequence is TGTGCCAGCAGCTTAGTAGTGGAGCGGGGACTAGCCAAAAACATTCAGTACTTC.

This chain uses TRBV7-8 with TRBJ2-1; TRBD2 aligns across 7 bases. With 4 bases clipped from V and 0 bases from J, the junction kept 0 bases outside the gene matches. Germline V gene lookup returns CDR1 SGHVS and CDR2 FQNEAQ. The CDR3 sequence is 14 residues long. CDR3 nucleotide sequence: TGTGCCAGCAGCTGGACTAGCTCCTACAATGAGCAGTTCTTC. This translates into CASSWTSSYNEQFF.